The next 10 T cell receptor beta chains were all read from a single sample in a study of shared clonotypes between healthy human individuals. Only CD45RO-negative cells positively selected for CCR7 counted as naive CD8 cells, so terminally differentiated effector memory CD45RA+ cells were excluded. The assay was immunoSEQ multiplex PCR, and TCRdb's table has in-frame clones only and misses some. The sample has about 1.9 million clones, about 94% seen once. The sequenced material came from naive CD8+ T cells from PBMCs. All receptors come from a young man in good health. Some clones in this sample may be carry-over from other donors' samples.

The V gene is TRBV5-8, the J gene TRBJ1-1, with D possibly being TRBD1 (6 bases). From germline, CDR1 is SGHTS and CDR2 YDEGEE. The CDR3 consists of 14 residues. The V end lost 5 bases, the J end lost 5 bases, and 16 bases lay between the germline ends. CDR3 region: CASSIQGGETEAFF. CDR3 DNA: TGTGCCAGCAGTATACAGGGTGGGGAAACTGAAGCTTTCTTT.

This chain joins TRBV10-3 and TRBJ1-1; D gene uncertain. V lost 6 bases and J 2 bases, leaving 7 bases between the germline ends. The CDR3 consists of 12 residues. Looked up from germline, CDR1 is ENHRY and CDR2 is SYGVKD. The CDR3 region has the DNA TGTGCCATCAGGATTAATAACACTGAAGCTTTCTTT. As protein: CAIRINNTEAFF.

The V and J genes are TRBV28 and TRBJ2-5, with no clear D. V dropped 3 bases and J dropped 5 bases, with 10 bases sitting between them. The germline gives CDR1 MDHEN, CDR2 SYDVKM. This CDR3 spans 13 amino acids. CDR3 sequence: CASSLRATETQYF. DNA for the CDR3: TGTGCCAGCAGTTTGAGAGCCACGGAGACCCAGTACTTC.

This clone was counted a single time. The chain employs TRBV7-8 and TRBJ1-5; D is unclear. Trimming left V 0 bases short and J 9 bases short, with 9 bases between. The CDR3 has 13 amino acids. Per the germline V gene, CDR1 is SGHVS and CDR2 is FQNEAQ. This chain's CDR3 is CASSLAGSRPQHF. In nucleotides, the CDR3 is TGTGCCAGCAGCTTAGCGGGAAGTCGGCCCCAGCATTTT.

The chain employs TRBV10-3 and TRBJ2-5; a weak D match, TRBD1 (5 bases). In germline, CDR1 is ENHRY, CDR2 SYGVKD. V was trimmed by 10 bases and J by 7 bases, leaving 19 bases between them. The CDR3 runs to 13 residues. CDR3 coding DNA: TGTGCCACCGGAGACAGTCTCGTGGGGACCCAGTACTTC. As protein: CATGDSLVGTQYF.

In DNA form, the CDR3 reads TGTGCCAGCAGACAGCGGGAGGCGCCATACAATGAGCAGTTCTTC. This encodes CASRQREAPYNEQFF. This chain uses TRBV2 with TRBJ2-1; 9 bases line up with TRBD2. This CDR3 comprises 15 residues. Germline V gene sequence: CDR1 SNHLY, CDR2 FYNNEI. V lost 6 bases to trimming and J lost 4 bases; unmatched junction nucleotides: 7.

The CDR3 DNA sequence: TGTGCCATCACTCAAAGCGCCAGCTCCTACAATGAGCAGTTCTTC. It yields the protein CAITQSASSYNEQFF. V and J are TRBV10-3 and TRBJ2-1; D gene ambiguous. Between the trimmed V and J ends, which lost 7 bases and 0 bases, there was a span of 13 bases. Germline assignment: CDR1 ENHRY and CDR2 SYGVKD. The CDR3 totals 15 residues.

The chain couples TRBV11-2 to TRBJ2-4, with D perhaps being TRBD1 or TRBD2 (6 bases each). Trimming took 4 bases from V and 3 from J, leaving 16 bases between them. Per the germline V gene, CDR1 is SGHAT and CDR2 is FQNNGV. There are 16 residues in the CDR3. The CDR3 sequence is CASSSGGGLGKNIQYF. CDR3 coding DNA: TGTGCCAGCAGCTCTGGAGGGGGGCTGGGCAAAAACATTCAGTACTTC. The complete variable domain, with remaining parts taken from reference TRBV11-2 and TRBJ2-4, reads EAGVAQSPRYKIIEKRQSVAFWCNPISGHATLYWYQQILGQGPKLLIQFQNNGVVDDSQLPKDRFSAERLKGVDSTLKIQPAKLEDSAVYLCASSSGGGLGKNIQYFGAGTRLSVL.

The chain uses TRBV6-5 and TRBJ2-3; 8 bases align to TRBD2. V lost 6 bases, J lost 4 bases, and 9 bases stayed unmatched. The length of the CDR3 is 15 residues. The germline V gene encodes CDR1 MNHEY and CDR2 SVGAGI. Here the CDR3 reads CASRLSGAMADTQYF. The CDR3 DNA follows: TGTGCCAGCAGACTTAGCGGGGCTATGGCAGATACGCAGTATTTT.

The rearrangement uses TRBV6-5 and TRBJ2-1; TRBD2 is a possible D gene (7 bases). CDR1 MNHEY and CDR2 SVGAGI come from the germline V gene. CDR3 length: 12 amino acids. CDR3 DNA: TGTACATCGGGGGGCAGCTACAATGAGCAGTTCTTC. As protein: CTSGGSYNEQFF.